This T cell receptor beta chain originates from a study of T cells in Graves' hyperthyroidism and ophthalmopathy. Trimming removed 3 bases from V and 3 bases from J, with 12 bases in between. The CDR3 sequence is 14 residues long. CDR1 and CDR2 (germline): MNHEY, SMNVEV (reference sequence). This clonotype was counted many times. Amplification of TCR beta CDR3 regions was performed using RNA transcripts as template. HTBI primers were the set used in a first-round RT-PCR of the TCR CDR3. In TCRdb, the multiplex PCR reads were re-called with MiXCR into one record per CDR3 protein. Among around 500,000 distinct CDR3 sequences listed, over 13% were seen once.

This sequence was found in a woman between 18 and 29 years old with Graves' hyperthyroidism. The sample taken for sequencing was blood. The chain couples TRBV27 to TRBJ2-7; a possible D gene is TRBD2 (5 bases). Written as DNA, the CDR3 is TGTGCCAGCAGTTTGAAGGACGGAGGCTACGAGCAGTACTTC. Amino acids: CASSLKDGGYEQYF.